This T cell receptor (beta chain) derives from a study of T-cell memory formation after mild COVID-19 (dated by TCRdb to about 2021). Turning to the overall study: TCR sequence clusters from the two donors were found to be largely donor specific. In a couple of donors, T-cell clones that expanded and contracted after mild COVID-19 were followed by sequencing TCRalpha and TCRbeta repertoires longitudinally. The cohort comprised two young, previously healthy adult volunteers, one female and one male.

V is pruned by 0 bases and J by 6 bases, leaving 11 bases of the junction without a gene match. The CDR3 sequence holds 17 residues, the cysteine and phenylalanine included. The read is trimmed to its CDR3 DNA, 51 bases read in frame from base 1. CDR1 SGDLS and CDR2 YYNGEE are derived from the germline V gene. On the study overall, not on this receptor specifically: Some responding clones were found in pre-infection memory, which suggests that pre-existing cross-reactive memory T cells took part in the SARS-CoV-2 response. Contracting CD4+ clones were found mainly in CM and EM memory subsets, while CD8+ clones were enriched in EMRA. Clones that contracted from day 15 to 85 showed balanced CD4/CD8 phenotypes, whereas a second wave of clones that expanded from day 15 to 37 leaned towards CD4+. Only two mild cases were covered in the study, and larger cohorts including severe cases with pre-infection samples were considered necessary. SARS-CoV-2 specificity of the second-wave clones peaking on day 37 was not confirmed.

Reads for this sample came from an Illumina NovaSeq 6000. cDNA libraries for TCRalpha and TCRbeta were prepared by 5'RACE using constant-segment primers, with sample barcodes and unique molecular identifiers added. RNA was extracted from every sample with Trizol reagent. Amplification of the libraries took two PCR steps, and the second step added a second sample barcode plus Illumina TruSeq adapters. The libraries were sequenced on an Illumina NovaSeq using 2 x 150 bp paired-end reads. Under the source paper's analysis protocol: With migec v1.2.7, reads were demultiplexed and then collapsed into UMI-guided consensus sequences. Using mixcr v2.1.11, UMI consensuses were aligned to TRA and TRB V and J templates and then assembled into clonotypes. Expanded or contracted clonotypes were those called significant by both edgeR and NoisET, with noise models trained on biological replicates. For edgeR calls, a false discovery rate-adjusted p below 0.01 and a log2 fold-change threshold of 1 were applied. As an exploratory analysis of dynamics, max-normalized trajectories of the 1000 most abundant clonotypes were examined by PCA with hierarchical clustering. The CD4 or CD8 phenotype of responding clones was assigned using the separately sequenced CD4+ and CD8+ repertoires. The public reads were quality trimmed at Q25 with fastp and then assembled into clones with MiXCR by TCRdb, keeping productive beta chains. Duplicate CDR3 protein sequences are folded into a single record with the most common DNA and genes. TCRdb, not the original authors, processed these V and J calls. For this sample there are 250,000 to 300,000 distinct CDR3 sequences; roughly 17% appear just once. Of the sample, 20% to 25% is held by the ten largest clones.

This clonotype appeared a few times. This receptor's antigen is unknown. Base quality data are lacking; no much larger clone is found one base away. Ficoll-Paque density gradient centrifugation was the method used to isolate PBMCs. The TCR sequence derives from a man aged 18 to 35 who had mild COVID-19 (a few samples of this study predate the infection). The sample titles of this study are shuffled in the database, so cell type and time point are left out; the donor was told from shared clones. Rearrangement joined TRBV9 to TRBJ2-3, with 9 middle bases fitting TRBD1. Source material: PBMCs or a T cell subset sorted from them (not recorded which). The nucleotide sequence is TGTGCCAGCAGCGTAGAACCCGGGACAGGGTATGCCGATACGCAGTATTTT. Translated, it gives CASSVEPGTGYADTQYF.